Shown below are 20 T cell receptor beta chains from a single sample sequenced in a study of neoadjuvant nivolumab and ipilimumab in lung cancer. Repertoires were generated with immunoSEQ multiplex PCR, while TCRdb's copy carries only in-frame clones and drops some. The sample consists of about 17,000 clones, more than 70% of them appearing once. The source material was tumor tissue, sampled after neoadjuvant nivolumab, alone or with ipilimumab, at or shortly before surgery. All receptors derive from an adult with non-small cell lung cancer.

CDR3 loop: CASSDQPNYGYTF. DNA of the CDR3: TGTGCCAGCAGTGATCAGCCTAACTATGGCTACACCTTC. This chain connects TRBV2 to TRBJ1-2; D unclear. CDR1 and CDR2 (germline): SNHLY, FYNNEI. The CDR3 is 13 residues long. Trimming pared 3 bases from V and 0 bases from J, leaving 5 bases between.

The sample holds a few counts of this clone. The rearrangement uses TRBV15 and TRBJ2-5; D not resolved. Looked up from germline, CDR1 is LNHNV and CDR2 is YYDKDF (reference sequence). The V gene lost 0 bases and the J gene lost 8 bases, with 22 bases spanning the gap. The CDR3 consists of 17 residues. The CDR3, as DNA: TGTGCCACCAGCAGAGATTGGGTTAGGCCAGGTGATGATACCCAGTACTTC. Its translation: CATSRDWVRPGDDTQYF.

The chain employs TRBV10-2 and TRBJ2-1, with 13 bases fitting TRBD2. The CDR3 runs to 16 residues. The V and J ends lost 3 bases and 7 bases, in that order; junction bases with no gene match: 6. Germline V gives CDR1 WSHSY, CDR2 SAAADI. CDR3 bases: TGCGCCAGCAGTGATACTAGCGGGGGGGCTCGGAATGAGCAGTTCTTC. Its protein product is CASSDTSGGARNEQFF.

V and J are TRBV27 and TRBJ1-2, with TRBD1 identical over 7 bases. This CDR3 contains 12 residues. Germline V gene sequence: CDR1 MNHEY, CDR2 SMNVEV (reference sequence). Trimming cost V 6 bases and J 3 bases; bases outside gene matches: 1. The CDR3 sequence: CASRTGDYGYTF. In DNA, the CDR3 is TGTGCCAGCAGAACAGGGGACTATGGCTACACCTTC.

This clone was found a few times. The chain uses TRBV5-1 and TRBJ1-1; 8 bases align to TRBD1. The CDR3 contains 16 residues. Germline CDR1 SGHRS, CDR2 YFSETQ. J lost 5 bases, V lost 0 bases, and 9 bases had no gene match. This CDR3 reads CASSLAGQGSGTEAFF. As DNA, the CDR3 is TGCGCCAGCAGCTTGGCCGGACAGGGATCGGGTACTGAAGCTTTCTTT.

This chain connects TRBV4-2 to TRBJ1-2; D is ambiguous. CDR1 and CDR2 (germline): LGHNA, YNFKEQ. The CDR3 loop spans 16 amino acids. The V end lost 1 base, the J end lost 4 bases, and 16 bases lay between the germline ends. CDR3 in DNA: TGTGCCAGCAGCCAAGTCATCTCAGAGGGTAGCTATGGCTACACCTTC. Translated, it gives CASSQVISEGSYGYTF.

This clone was seen a single time. V and J are TRBV4-1 and TRBJ1-1, with D maybe TRBD1 (5 bases). This CDR3 comprises 17 residues. Germline CDR1 and CDR2: MGHRA and YSYEKL. The V end was cut by 1 base, the J end by 6 bases, with 21 bases between. The CDR3 nucleotides read TGCGCCAGCAGCCAAGGGCTCTTAAGAAGGGGAGAAGCTGAAGCTTTCTTT. Translating it yields CASSQGLLRRGEAEAFF.

J is TRBJ1-1 and V is TRBV29-1; D gene uncertain. Looked up from germline, CDR1 is SQVTM and CDR2 is ANQGSEA. This CDR3 has 13 amino acids. Trimming took off 3 bases at V and 1 base at J, with 9 bases between the two ends. As DNA, the CDR3 is TGCAGCGTTGAGTCCCAGCCGAACACTGAAGCTTTCTTT. This encodes CSVESQPNTEAFF.

The table lists this clone with a few counts. The chain recombines TRBV11-2 with TRBJ2-1, with a possible D match to TRBD1 (5 bases). CDR1 is SGHAT, CDR2 FQNNGV, per germline. Trimming removed 1 base from V and 8 bases from J, with 15 bases in between. This CDR3 has 15 amino acids. The CDR3 region has the DNA TGTGCCAGCAGCTTAGGCGGATGGGGCTCCGATGAGCAGTTCTTC. Protein: CASSLGGWGSDEQFF. Filled out from reference TRBV11-2 and TRBJ2-1, the complete variable domain reads EAGVAQSPRYKIIEKRQSVAFWCNPISGHATLYWYQQILGQGPKLLIQFQNNGVVDDSQLPKDRFSAERLKGVDSTLKIQPAKLEDSAVYLCASSLGGWGSDEQFFGPGTRLTVL.

This rearrangement joins TRBV7-9 to TRBJ1-2; D may be TRBD1 (6 bases). The CDR3 totals 13 residues. V lost 5 bases and J 2 bases, leaving 9 bases between the germline ends. Germline CDR1 reads SEHNR; CDR2 reads FQNEAQ (reference sequence). CDR3: CASSTTGNYGYTF. The CDR3 coding sequence is TGTGCCAGCAGCACGACAGGCAACTATGGCTACACCTTC.

The chain joins TRBV7-9 to TRBJ2-5; 7 nucleotides agree with TRBD2. With 4 bases clipped from V and 1 base from J, the junction kept 3 bases outside the gene matches. CDR3 length equals 14 residues. Per germline, CDR1 SEHNR and CDR2 FQNEAQ (reference sequence). The CDR3 loop reads CASSSAGLQETQYF. The CDR3 DNA sequence: TGTGCCAGCAGCTCAGCGGGACTCCAAGAGACCCAGTACTTC. Combining the CDR3 with reference TRBV7-9 and TRBJ2-5 gives the whole variable domain DTGVSQNPRHKITKRGQNVTFRCDPISEHNRLYWYRQTLGQGPEFLTYFQNEAQLEKSRLLSDRFSAERPKGSFSTLEIQRTEQGDSAMYLCASSSAGLQETQYFGPGTRLLVL.

The J gene is TRBJ2-3, the V gene TRBV4-1; 7 bases align to TRBD2. The ends lost 1 base at V and 5 bases at J; junction bases unmatched: 9. The length of the CDR3 is 16 residues. Per the germline V gene, CDR1 is MGHRA and CDR2 is YSYEKL. The CDR3 nucleotides are TGCGCCAGCAGCCAAGCGGCCGGGGGGAGTGAAGATACGCAGTATTTT. Encoded protein: CASSQAAGGSEDTQYF.

The chain combines TRBV7-2 with TRBJ2-3; D is uncertain. Germline CDR1 SGHTA, CDR2 FQGNSA. V lost 2 bases and J 2 bases, leaving 8 bases between the germline ends. The CDR3 has 14 amino acids. As DNA, the CDR3 is TGTGCCAGCAGCTTATCAACGACCACAGATACGCAGTATTTT. Protein sequence: CASSLSTTTDTQYF.

The V gene is TRBV15, the J gene TRBJ1-1; D not certain. Deletions cut 0 bases from V and 1 base from J, with 9 bases between. Germline V gives CDR1 LNHNV, CDR2 YYDKDF (reference sequence). CDR3 length: 15 residues. The CDR3 coding sequence is TGTGCCACCAGCAGAGATTGGTCCGGGAACACTGAAGCTTTCTTT. This encodes CATSRDWSGNTEAFF.

This chain links TRBV30 with TRBJ1-5; TRBD1 might be the D (6 bases). CDR1 GTSNPN and CDR2 SVGIG come from the germline V gene (reference sequence). CDR3 length: 14 amino acids. V shed 0 bases and J shed 5 bases, with 11 bases lying between them. CDR3 sequence: CAWSVQTGYQPQHF. CDR3 coding DNA: TGTGCCTGGAGTGTACAGACAGGCTATCAGCCCCAGCATTTT.

The V gene is TRBV5-1, the J gene TRBJ2-1; TRBD2 matches 9 bases. This CDR3 spans 18 amino acids. Germline values: CDR1 SGHRS, CDR2 YFSETQ. The ends lost 1 base at V and 6 bases at J; junction bases unmatched: 14. CDR3 DNA: TGCGCCAGCAGCTTGTATCCCTTCGGCGGGGGGGGCCTCAATGAGCAGTTCTTC. Protein: CASSLYPFGGGGLNEQFF.

This rearrangement joins TRBV18 to TRBJ2-5; D is unresolved. V was cut by 6 bases and J by 3 bases, with 11 bases left in between. CDR3 size: 13 residues. Germline loops: CDR1 KGHSH, CDR2 LQKENI. The CDR3 region is CASSSRLKETQYF. CDR3 coding DNA: TGTGCCAGCTCCTCCCGGCTGAAAGAGACCCAGTACTTC.

The chain uses TRBV6-1 and TRBJ2-7; D could derive from TRBD1 or TRBD2 (6 bases each). Germline lookup yields CDR1 MNHNS and CDR2 SASEGT. The CDR3 spans 15 residues. V lost 2 bases, J lost 4 bases, and 15 bases lay in between. Here the CDR3 DNA reads TGTGCCAGCAGTGAAAGGCCAAGGGGGGTATACGAGCAGTACTTC. Translation gives CASSERPRGVYEQYF.

This clone was seen just once. This chain's CDR3 is CASSLILGGSYNEQFF. The CDR3 region has the DNA TGTGCCAGCAGCTTGATCCTGGGGGGCTCCTACAATGAGCAGTTCTTC. V and J are TRBV5-6 and TRBJ2-1; maybe TRBD2 (6 bases). This CDR3 spans 16 amino acids. Germline V gene data show CDR1 as SGHDT and CDR2 as YYEEEE. V was clipped by 1 base and J by 0 bases, with 11 bases between them.

The chain combines TRBV6-1 with TRBJ1-5; tentatively, D is TRBD1 (5 bases). Germline V gives CDR1 MNHNS, CDR2 SASEGT. The V gene lost 5 bases and the J gene lost 7 bases, with 18 bases spanning the gap. There are 15 residues in the CDR3. The CDR3 DNA sequence: TGTGCCAGCAGTCCTCGGCAAATGGGGGTACAGCCCCAGCATTTT. This sequence encodes CASSPRQMGVQPQHF.